The clone carrying this TCR beta chain came up many times. Trimming pared 3 bases from V and 5 bases from J, leaving 4 bases between. This CDR3 has 12 residues. From germline, CDR1 is SGHAT and CDR2 FQNNGV. This sample is drawn from a study of regulatory T cells in long-lasting Graves disease. Investigators prepared the TCR beta libraries by applying iRepertoire HTBI primers and Arm-PCR of CDR3 regions. TCRdb itself ran the multiplex PCR reads through MiXCR, one entry per CDR3 protein. The top ten clones hold roughly 35% of a sample with 320,000 or so distinct CDR3 sequences, 18% of them seen once. Time point given: newly diagnosed GD, antithyroid drugs for less than 3 months. Scientists built the TCR library using RNA that was extracted from PBMCs.

This chain joins TRBV11-2 and TRBJ2-2; D is uncertain. The receptor was isolated from a female donor with Graves disease. The sequencing here drew on peripheral blood mononuclear cells (PBMCs), taken at new diagnosis, from a patient treated with antithyroid drugs. The CDR3 sequence: CASSLGTGELFF. The CDR3 DNA sequence: TGTGCCAGCAGCTTGGGGACCGGGGAGCTGTTTTTT.